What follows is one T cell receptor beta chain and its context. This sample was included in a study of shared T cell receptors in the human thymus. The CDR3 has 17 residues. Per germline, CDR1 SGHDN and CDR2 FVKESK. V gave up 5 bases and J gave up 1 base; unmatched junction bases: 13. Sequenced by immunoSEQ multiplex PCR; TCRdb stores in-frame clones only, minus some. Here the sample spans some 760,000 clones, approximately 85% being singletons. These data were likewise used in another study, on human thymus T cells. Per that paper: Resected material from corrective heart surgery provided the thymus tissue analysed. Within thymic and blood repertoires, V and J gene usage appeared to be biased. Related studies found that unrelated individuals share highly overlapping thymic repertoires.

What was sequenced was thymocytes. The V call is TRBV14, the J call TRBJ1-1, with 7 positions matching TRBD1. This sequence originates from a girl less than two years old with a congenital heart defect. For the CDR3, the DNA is TGTGCCAGCAGCTCTAACGGCAGGGGGTGGGGGAACACTGAAGCTTTCTTT. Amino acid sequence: CASSSNGRGWGNTEAFF.